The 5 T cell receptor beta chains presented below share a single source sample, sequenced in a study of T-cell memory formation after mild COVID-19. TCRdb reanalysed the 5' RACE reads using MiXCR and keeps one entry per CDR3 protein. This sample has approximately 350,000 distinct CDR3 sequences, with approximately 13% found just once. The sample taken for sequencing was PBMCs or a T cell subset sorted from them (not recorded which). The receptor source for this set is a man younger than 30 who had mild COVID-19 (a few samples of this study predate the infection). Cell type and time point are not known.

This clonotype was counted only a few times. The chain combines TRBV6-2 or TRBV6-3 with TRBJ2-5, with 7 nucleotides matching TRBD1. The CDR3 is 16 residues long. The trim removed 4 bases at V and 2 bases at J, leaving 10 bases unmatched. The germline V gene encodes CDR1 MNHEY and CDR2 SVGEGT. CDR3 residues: CASSSLRDSTQETQYF. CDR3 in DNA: TGTGCCAGCAGTTCCCTTCGGGACAGCACACAAGAGACCCAGTACTTC.

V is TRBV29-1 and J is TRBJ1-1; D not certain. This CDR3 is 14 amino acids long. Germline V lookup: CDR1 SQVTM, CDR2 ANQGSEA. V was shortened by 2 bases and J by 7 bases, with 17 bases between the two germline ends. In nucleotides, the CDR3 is TGCAGCGTTGAAAGGCTTATGGAGGGCAGTGAAGCTTTCTTT. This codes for CSVERLMEGSEAFF.

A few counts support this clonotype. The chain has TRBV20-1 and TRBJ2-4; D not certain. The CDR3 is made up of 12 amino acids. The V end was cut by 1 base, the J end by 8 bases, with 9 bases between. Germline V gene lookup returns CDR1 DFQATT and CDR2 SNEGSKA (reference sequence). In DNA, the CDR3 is TGCAGTGCTAGAGTCGGCGGAGACATTCAGTACTTC. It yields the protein CSARVGGDIQYF.

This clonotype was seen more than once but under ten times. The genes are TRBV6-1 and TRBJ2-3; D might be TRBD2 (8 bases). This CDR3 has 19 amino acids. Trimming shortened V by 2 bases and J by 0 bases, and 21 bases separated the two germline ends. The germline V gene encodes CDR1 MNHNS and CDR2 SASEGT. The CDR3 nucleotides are TGTGCCAGCAGTGAAAGGGGGCTCAGCGGGGGCCTCAGCACAGATACGCAGTATTTT. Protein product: CASSERGLSGGLSTDTQYF.

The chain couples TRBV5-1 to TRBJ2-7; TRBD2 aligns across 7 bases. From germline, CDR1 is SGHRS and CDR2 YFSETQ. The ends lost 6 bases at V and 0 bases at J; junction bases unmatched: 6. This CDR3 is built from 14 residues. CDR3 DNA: TGCGCCAGCACTGCCGGGACTATCTCCTACGAGCAGTACTTC. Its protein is CASTAGTISYEQYF.